Each of the 10 T cell receptor beta chains below was sequenced from the same sample in a study of T cells and copy number aberrations in small-cell lung cancer (dated by TCRdb to the early 2020s). Library construction relied on the immunoSEQ multiplex PCR assay. Drawn from immuneACCESS, this table holds only the in-frame rearrangements with V and J called that TCRdb kept. Clones are partly lost; checked studies trace under half to an unresolved V gene and leave the rest unexplained. This sample comprises around 1,500 clones, 70% to 90% of them detected only once. 6% to 6.5% of the sample rests with the top ten. Sequencing was performed on normal tissue next to the tumor. All receptors derive from a man in his sixties with small cell lung cancer.

V and J are TRBV10-3 and TRBJ2-5; D call uncertain. CDR1 and CDR2 (germline): ENHRY, SYGVKD. The V and J ends lost 10 bases and 1 base respectively, with 13 bases between them. The CDR3 spans 13 residues. The CDR3 DNA is TGTGCCACTGCGGCGAGCGCCCAAGAGACCCAGTACTTC. Protein sequence: CATAASAQETQYF.

The chain combines TRBV19 with TRBJ2-7; 7 positions agree with TRBD1. The CDR3 has 15 amino acids. J gave up 6 bases and V 5 bases, and 13 bases lay outside the gene matches. The germline CDR1 and CDR2 sequences are LNHDA and SQIVND (reference sequence). This CDR3 reads CASSPPSRGIIEQYF. The CDR3 DNA reads TGTGCCAGTAGTCCCCCAAGCAGGGGGATTATCGAGCAGTACTTC. The full variable domain, its missing parts supplied by reference TRBV19 and TRBJ2-7, is DGGITQSPKYLFRKEGQNVTLSCEQNLNHDAMYWYRQDPGQGLRLIYYSQIVNDFQKGDIAEGYSVSREKKESFPLTVTSAQKNPTAFYLCASSPPSRGIIEQYFGPGTRLTVT.

The V gene is TRBV11-2, the J gene TRBJ2-1; TRBD2 agrees at 12 bases. CDR3 length: 16 amino acids. Per the germline V gene, CDR1 is SGHAT and CDR2 is FQNNGV. V was clipped by 4 bases and J by 6 bases; unmatched bases: 7. The CDR3 sequence: CASSSLLAGGFNEQFF. CDR3 in DNA: TGTGCCAGCAGCTCCCTACTAGCGGGAGGATTCAATGAGCAGTTCTTC.

The rearrangement joins TRBV7-9 to TRBJ2-1; no firm D call. Germline loops: CDR1 SEHNR, CDR2 FQNEAQ (reference sequence). The V gene lost 0 bases and the J gene lost 7 bases, with 10 bases spanning the gap. The CDR3 covers 14 residues. CDR3 sequence: CASSLALGFNEQFF. Here the CDR3 DNA reads TGTGCCAGCAGCTTAGCTCTGGGATTTAATGAGCAGTTCTTC.

This chain links TRBV19 with TRBJ1-2, with D maybe TRBD1 (5 bases). Germline CDR1 LNHDA, CDR2 SQIVND (reference sequence). V lost 7 bases and J 0 bases, leaving 9 bases between the germline ends. The CDR3 has 13 residues. The DNA for the CDR3 is TGTGCCAGTATAGACAGTGCTAACTATGGCTACACCTTC. Protein product: CASIDSANYGYTF.

The rearrangement uses TRBV5-4 and TRBJ1-1, with 9 bases fitting TRBD1. V was pared by 4 bases and J by 6 bases, with 10 bases of the junction left unmatched. The CDR3 contains 15 residues. In germline, CDR1 is SGHNT, CDR2 YYREEE (reference sequence). This CDR3 reads CASSPQTGGLAEAFF. As DNA, the CDR3 is TGTGCCAGCAGCCCACAAACAGGGGGCTTGGCTGAAGCTTTCTTT.

This chain uses TRBV5-3 with TRBJ2-3, with 9 bases fitting TRBD1. TRBV5-3 belongs to the ORF category, with a function that is uncertain. Unmatched junction bases numbered 9, after V lost 5 bases and J lost 2 bases. The CDR3 is made up of 16 amino acids. In nucleotides, the CDR3 is TGTGCCAGAAGATGGAATAGGGACAGGGTCACAGATACGCAGTATTTT. Its protein product is CARRWNRDRVTDTQYF.

The genes are TRBV28 and TRBJ2-5; D uncertain. The CDR3 totals 12 residues. The V end lost 5 bases, the J end lost 3 bases, and 7 bases lay between the germline ends. Germline values: CDR1 MDHEN, CDR2 SYDVKM. The CDR3 DNA reads TGTGCCAGCAGTGCCCGGAAAGAGACCCAGTACTTC. Its protein product is CASSARKETQYF.

This chain uses TRBV7-2 with TRBJ2-7; the D is unclear. The V gene's germline CDR1 is SGHTA and CDR2 FQGNSA. This CDR3 comprises 15 residues. V was clipped by 1 base and J by 0 bases, with 10 bases between them. The CDR3 DNA sequence: TGTGCCAGCAGCTTAGGGTCCATCATCTCCTACGAGCAGTACTTC. Its protein product is CASSLGSIISYEQYF.

The J gene is TRBJ2-7, the V gene TRBV28; D is unresolved. V was clipped by 5 bases and J by 7 bases, with 9 bases between them. This CDR3 contains 11 residues. Germline V gene data show CDR1 as MDHEN and CDR2 as SYDVKM. The CDR3 DNA reads TGTGCCAGCAGTCTCCGGAGAGAGCAGTACTTC. Protein sequence: CASSLRREQYF.